This is a list of T cell receptor beta chains from one sample in a study of shared clonotypes between healthy human individuals. Clones were read by immunoSEQ multiplex PCR, and TCRdb kept only the in-frame ones, dropping some. The data show about 2.3 million clones, with approximately 95% seen just once and 0.3% to 0.4% held by the top ten. Input material: naive CD4+ T cells from PBMCs. The receptors originated from a man younger than 30 in good health. Some clones in this sample may be carry-over from other donors' samples. Both conserved end residues are part of each CDR3. A D gene is named only where the DNA matches it firmly. Size is omitted from some rows. Given values are once, few, many or a class for expanded clones.

d_call j_call clone_size v_call cdr3_aa cdr3_nt
NA TRBJ1-4 NA TRBV27 CASSLTFFWAVREKLFF TGTGCCAGCAGTCTGACCTTTTTTTGGGCGGTTCGGGAAAAACTGTTTTTT
TRBD2 TRBJ2-7 NA TRBV5-1 CASSFLAGGRSSYEQYF TGCGCCAGCAGCTTCCTAGCGGGAGGCCGTAGCTCCTACGAGCAGTACTTC
TRBD2 TRBJ2-2 NA TRBV7-9 CASSLDGGSGELFF TGTGCCAGCAGCCTCGACGGGGGGAGCGGGGAGCTGTTTTTT
NA TRBJ2-1 NA TRBV2 CATDRPLLGSYNEQFF TGTGCCACCGACAGGCCTCTCCTGGGGTCCTACAATGAGCAGTTCTTC
NA TRBJ1-3 NA TRBV19 CASSIGQLRGNTIYF TGTGCCAGTAGTATAGGACAGCTGCGTGGAAACACCATATATTTT
NA TRBJ1-5 NA TRBV6-1 CASSEVPGMNQPQHF TGTGCCAGCAGTGAAGTTCCGGGGATGAATCAGCCCCAGCATTTT
TRBD2 TRBJ2-1 NA TRBV5-1 CASRRDYNNEQFF TGCGCCAGCAGAAGGGACTACAACAATGAGCAGTTCTTC
NA TRBJ2-2 NA TRBV28 CASNLLGANTGELFF TGTGCCAGCAACTTACTGGGCGCGAACACCGGGGAGCTGTTTTTT
NA TRBJ2-6 once TRBV28 CASRGGRGSGANVLTF TGTGCCAGCAGGGGGGGTCGCGGGTCTGGGGCCAACGTCCTGACTTTC
TRBD2 TRBJ2-3 once TRBV5-1 CASSFGGGENTQYF TGCGCCAGCAGCTTTGGGGGAGGGGAAAATACGCAGTATTTT
TRBD2 TRBJ2-5 NA TRBV6-1 CASSVGLAGGYETQYF TGTGCCAGCAGTGTCGGACTAGCGGGAGGATATGAGACCCAGTACTTC
NA TRBJ2-6 NA TRBV27 CASSLFPIAGANVLTF TGTGCCAGCAGTTTATTCCCAATAGCTGGGGCCAACGTCCTGACTTTC
TRBD2 TRBJ2-3 NA TRBV5-1 CASRPRGSGSGDTQYF TGCGCCAGCAGACCTAGGGGTAGCGGGAGTGGAGATACGCAGTATTTT
NA TRBJ1-3 NA TRBV10-3 CAISEVSRLGNTIYF TGTGCCATCAGTGAGGTGTCTCGCTTAGGAAACACCATATATTTT
TRBD1 TRBJ2-5 NA TRBV4-2 CASSLATGEETQYF TGTGCCAGCAGCCTAGCGACAGGGGAAGAGACCCAGTACTTC
TRBD2 TRBJ2-7 NA TRBV7-9 CASREGGSTYEQYF TGTGCCAGCCGGGAAGGCGGGAGCACCTACGAGCAGTACTTC
TRBD2 TRBJ2-7 NA TRBV28 CASSSISGGSWHEQYF TGTGCCAGCAGTTCAATAAGTGGCGGGAGTTGGCACGAGCAGTACTTC
TRBD2 TRBJ2-7 NA TRBV11-2 CASSPLAGVSYEQYF TGTGCCAGCAGCCCACTAGCGGGGGTCTCCTACGAGCAGTACTTC
NA TRBJ1-5 few TRBV2 CASSESRQPQHF TGTGCCAGCAGTGAAAGTCGGCAGCCCCAGCATTTT
NA TRBJ2-7 NA TRBV6-5 CASRGNREQYF TGTGCCAGCAGAGGGAACCGGGAGCAGTACTTC
TRBD1 TRBJ2-3 NA TRBV7-2 CASSQGGQGADTQYF TGTGCCAGCAGCCAGGGTGGACAGGGGGCAGATACGCAGTATTTT
NA TRBJ1-1 few TRBV5-1 CASSLDTSGNTEAFF TGCGCCAGCAGCTTGGACACCTCGGGGAACACTGAAGCTTTCTTT
NA TRBJ2-6 NA TRBV5-1 CASSLADSGANVLTF TGCGCCAGCAGCCTGGCCGACTCTGGGGCCAACGTCCTGACTTTC
NA TRBJ1-3 NA TRBV9 CASSASPGASGNTIYF TGTGCCAGCAGCGCCAGTCCGGGGGCCTCTGGAAACACCATATATTTT
NA TRBJ2-3 NA TRBV5-1 CASSLLQSTDTQYF TGCGCCAGCAGCTTGTTACAGTCCACAGATACGCAGTATTTT
TRBD1 TRBJ1-2 NA TRBV9 CASSPGTAIIYGYTF TGTGCCAGCAGCCCAGGGACAGCCATCATCTATGGCTACACCTTC
TRBD1 TRBJ1-2 NA TRBV6-1 CASSEIIDRASGYTF TGTGCCAGCAGCGAGATAATCGACAGGGCCAGTGGCTACACCTTC
NA TRBJ1-5 few TRBV19 CASSKEIDSNQPQHF TGTGCCAGTAGTAAAGAAATAGATAGCAATCAGCCCCAGCATTTT
NA TRBJ2-4 NA TRBV7-2 CASTLHQGLAKNIQYF TGTGCCAGCACGCTCCACCAGGGGTTAGCCAAAAACATTCAGTACTTC
NA TRBJ1-1 once TRBV28 CATTTGNPGLEAFF TGTGCCACCACTACAGGGAACCCCGGACTTGAAGCTTTCTTT
TRBD2 TRBJ2-1 NA TRBV7-9 CASSSLAGGGWGEQFF TGTGCCAGCAGCTCCCTAGCGGGAGGGGGCTGGGGTGAGCAGTTCTTC
TRBD2 TRBJ2-1 once TRBV11-2 CASSLRLAGGSLNEQFF TGTGCCAGCAGCCTAAGACTAGCGGGAGGGAGTCTCAATGAGCAGTTCTTC
TRBD1 TRBJ1-2 once TRBV29-1 CSTRQGVSHGYTF TGCAGCACTCGACAGGGGGTTTCACATGGCTACACCTTC
TRBD2 TRBJ2-3 once TRBV7-8 CASTGLRTSGSGTQYF TGTGCCAGCACCGGGCTCAGGACTAGCGGGTCGGGTACGCAGTATTTT
TRBD2 TRBJ2-3 NA TRBV19 CASSTSLRGVDTQYF TGTGCCAGTAGTACTTCATTGCGGGGGGTAGATACGCAGTATTTT
TRBD1 TRBJ1-2 NA TRBV5-4 CASSLGGQDYGYTF TGTGCCAGCAGCTTGGGGGGACAGGACTATGGCTACACCTTC
NA TRBJ1-2 NA TRBV28 CASSSAGEGGGYTF TGTGCCAGCAGCTCCGCCGGGGAGGGAGGGGGCTACACCTTC
TRBD1 TRBJ2-7 NA TRBV5-4 CASSRDRGWYEQYF TGTGCCAGCAGCCGTGACAGGGGGTGGTACGAGCAGTACTTC
NA TRBJ2-3 NA TRBV18 CASSGNRVGTDTQYF TGTGCCAGCTCAGGGAACAGGGTAGGCACAGATACGCAGTATTTT
NA TRBJ2-7 NA TRBV5-1 CASSGTGTGAYEQYF TGCGCCAGCAGCGGAACCGGGACTGGAGCCTACGAGCAGTACTTC
NA TRBJ2-1 once TRBV7-9 CASSPYTGGEGNEQFF TGTGCCAGCAGCCCATATACCGGGGGCGAAGGCAATGAGCAGTTCTTC
NA TRBJ2-1 NA TRBV9 CASSVDLGNSYNEQFF TGTGCCAGCAGCGTAGACCTCGGGAATTCCTACAATGAGCAGTTCTTC
TRBD2 TRBJ2-1 NA TRBV5-6 CASSLALAGYNEQFF TGTGCCAGCAGCTTGGCTCTAGCGGGTTACAATGAGCAGTTCTTC
TRBD2 TRBJ2-1 NA TRBV28 CASSLAGVAYNEQFF TGTGCCAGCAGTTTGGCGGGAGTAGCATACAATGAGCAGTTCTTC
TRBD2 TRBJ2-1 NA TRBV9 CASSVEAGGPVEQFF TGTGCCAGCAGCGTAGAAGCGGGAGGGCCGGTTGAGCAGTTCTTC
TRBD1 TRBJ2-3 NA TRBV4-1 CASSQVGTGGLNTQYF TGCGCCAGCAGCCAAGTGGGGACAGGGGGTTTGAATACGCAGTATTTT
NA TRBJ1-2 NA TRBV7-9 CASSLEGPGDGYTF TGTGCCAGCAGCTTAGAGGGTCCAGGGGATGGCTACACCTTC
NA TRBJ2-1 once TRBV9 CASSVVGAGNEQFF TGTGCCAGCAGCGTAGTGGGGGCCGGCAATGAGCAGTTCTTC
TRBD2 TRBJ2-7 NA TRBV11-3 CASSLASTSGSSYEQYF TGTGCCAGCAGCTTAGCCTCAACTAGCGGAAGCTCCTACGAGCAGTACTTC
NA TRBJ2-1 NA TRBV29-1 CSGRGGDSYNEQFF TGCAGCGGACGGGGAGGCGACTCCTACAATGAGCAGTTCTTC